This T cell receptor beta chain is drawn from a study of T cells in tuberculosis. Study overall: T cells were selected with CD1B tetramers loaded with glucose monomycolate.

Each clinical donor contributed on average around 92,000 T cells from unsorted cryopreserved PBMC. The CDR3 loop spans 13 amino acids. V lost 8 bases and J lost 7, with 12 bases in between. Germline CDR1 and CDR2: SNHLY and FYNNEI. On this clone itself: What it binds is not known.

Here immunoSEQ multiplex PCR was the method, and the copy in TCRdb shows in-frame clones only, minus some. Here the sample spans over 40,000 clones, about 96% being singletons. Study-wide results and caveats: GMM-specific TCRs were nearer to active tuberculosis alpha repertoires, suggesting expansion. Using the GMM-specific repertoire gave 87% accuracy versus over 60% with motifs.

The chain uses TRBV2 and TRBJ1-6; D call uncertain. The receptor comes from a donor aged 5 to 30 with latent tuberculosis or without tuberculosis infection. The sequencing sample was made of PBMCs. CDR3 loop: CASQVDGNSPLHF. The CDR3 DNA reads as TGTGCCAGCCAGGTCGACGGAAATTCACCCCTCCACTTT.